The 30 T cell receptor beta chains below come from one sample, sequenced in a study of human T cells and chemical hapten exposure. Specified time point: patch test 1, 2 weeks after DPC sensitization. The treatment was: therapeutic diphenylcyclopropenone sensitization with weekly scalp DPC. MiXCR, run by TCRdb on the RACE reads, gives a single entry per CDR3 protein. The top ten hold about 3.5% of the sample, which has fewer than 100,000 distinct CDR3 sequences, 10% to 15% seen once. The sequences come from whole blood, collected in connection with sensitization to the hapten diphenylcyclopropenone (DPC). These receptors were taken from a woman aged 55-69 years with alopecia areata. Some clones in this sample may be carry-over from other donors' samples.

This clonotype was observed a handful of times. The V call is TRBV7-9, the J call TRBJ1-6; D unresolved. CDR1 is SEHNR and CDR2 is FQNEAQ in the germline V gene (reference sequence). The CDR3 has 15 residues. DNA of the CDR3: TGTTCTTATGAAGTAATTCCGACGGATAATTCACCCCTCCACTTT. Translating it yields CSYEVIPTDNSPLHF.

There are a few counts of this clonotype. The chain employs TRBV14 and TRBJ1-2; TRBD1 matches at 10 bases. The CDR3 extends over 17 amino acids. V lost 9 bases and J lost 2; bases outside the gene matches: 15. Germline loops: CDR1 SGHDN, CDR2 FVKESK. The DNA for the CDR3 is TGTGCCAGAGCTTCACCGGGACAGGGGTTACTCAACTATGGCTACACCTTC. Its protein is CARASPGQGLLNYGYTF.

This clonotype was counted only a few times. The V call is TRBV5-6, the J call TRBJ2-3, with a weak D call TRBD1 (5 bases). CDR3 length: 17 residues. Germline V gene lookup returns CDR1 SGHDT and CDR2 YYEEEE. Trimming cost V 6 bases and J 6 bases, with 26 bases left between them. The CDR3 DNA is TGTGCCAGCAAGGGGCCAGAGCTCCAATCATTGGGGGATACGCAGTATTTT. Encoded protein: CASKGPELQSLGDTQYF.

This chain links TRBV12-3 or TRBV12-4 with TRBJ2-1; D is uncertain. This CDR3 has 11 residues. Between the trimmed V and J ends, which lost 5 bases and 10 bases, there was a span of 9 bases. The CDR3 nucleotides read TGTGCCAGCAGTCAGACCTGGGAGCAGTTCTTC. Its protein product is CASSQTWEQFF.

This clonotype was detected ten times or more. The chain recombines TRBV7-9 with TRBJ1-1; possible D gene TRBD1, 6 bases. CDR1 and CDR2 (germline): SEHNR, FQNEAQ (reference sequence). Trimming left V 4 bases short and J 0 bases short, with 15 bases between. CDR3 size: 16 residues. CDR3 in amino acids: CASSSADRQMNTEAFF. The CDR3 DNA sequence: TGTGCCAGCAGCTCCGCAGACAGGCAGATGAACACTGAAGCTTTCTTT.

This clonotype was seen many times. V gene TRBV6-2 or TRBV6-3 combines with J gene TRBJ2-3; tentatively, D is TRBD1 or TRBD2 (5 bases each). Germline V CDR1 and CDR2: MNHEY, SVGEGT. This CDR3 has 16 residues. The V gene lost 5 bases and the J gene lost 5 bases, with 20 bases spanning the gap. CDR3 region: CASSPPGPATKDTQYF. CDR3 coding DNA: TGTGCCAGCAGTCCCCCGGGACCAGCGACGAAAGATACGCAGTATTTT.

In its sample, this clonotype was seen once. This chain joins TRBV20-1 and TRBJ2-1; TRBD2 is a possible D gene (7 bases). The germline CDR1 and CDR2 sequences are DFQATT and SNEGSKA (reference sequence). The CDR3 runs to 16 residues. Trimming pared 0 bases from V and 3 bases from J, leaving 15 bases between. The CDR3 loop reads CSARDPAGAFYNEQFF. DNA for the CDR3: TGCAGTGCTAGAGATCCCGCGGGGGCGTTCTACAATGAGCAGTTCTTC.

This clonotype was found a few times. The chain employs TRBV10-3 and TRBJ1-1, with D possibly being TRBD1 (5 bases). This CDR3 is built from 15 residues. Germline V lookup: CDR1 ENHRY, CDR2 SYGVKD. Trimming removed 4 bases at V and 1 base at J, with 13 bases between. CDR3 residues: CAISVVVGENTEAFF. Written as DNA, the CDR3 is TGTGCCATCAGTGTTGTCGTAGGGGAGAACACTGAAGCTTTCTTT.

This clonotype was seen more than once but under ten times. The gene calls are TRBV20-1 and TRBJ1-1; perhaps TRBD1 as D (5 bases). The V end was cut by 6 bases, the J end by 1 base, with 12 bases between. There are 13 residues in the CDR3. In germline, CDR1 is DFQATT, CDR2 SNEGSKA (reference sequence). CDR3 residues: CSAYPGQNTEAFF. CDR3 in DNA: TGCAGTGCGTATCCGGGGCAGAACACTGAAGCTTTCTTT.

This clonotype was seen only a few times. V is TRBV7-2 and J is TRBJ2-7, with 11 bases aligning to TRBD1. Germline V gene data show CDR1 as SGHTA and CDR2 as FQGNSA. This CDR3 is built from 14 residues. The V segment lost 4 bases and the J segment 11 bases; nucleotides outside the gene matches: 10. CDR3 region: CASSSGQGAPRKYF. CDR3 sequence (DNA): TGTGCCAGCAGCTCCGGACAGGGGGCCCCTCGGAAGTACTTC.

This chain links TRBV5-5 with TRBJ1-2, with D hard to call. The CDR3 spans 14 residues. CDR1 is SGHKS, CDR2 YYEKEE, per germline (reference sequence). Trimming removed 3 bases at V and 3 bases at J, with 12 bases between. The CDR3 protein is CASSWAETYYGYTF. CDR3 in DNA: TGTGCCAGCAGCTGGGCAGAAACTTACTATGGCTACACCTTC. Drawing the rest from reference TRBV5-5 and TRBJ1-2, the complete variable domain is DAGVTQSPTHLIKTRGQQVTLRCSPISGHKSVSWYQQVLGQGPQFIFQYYEKEERGRGNFPDRFSARQFPNYSSELNVNALLLGDSALYLCASSWAETYYGYTFGSGTRLTVV.

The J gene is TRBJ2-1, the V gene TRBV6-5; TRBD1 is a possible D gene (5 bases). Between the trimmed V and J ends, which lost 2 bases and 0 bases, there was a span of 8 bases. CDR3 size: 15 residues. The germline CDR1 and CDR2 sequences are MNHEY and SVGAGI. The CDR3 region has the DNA TGTGCCAGCAGTTACGACAGTAACTCCTACAATGAGCAGTTCTTC. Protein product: CASSYDSNSYNEQFF.

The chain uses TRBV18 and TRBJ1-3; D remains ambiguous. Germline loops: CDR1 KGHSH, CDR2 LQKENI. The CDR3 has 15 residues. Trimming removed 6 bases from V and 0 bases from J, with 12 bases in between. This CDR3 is CASSSVAPSGNTIYF. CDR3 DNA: TGTGCCAGCTCTTCAGTTGCTCCCTCTGGAAACACCATATATTTT.

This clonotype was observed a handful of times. CDR3 sequence (DNA): TGCGCCAGCGTGATGAACACTGAAGCTTTCTTT. It specifies CASVMNTEAFF. The chain combines TRBV10-2 with TRBJ1-1, with no clear D. CDR1 is WSHSY, CDR2 SAAADI, per germline. Trimming removed 8 bases at V and 0 bases at J, with 4 bases between. The CDR3 runs 11 residues.

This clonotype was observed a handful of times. CDR3 in amino acids: CASSLRTGGGNEKLFF. In nucleotides, the CDR3 is TGTGCCAGCAGCTTACGGACAGGCGGTGGTAATGAAAAACTGTTTTTT. This chain links TRBV11-2 with TRBJ1-4, with 7 nucleotides matching TRBD1. Trimming removed 2 bases from V and 4 bases from J; junction bases left unmatched: 7. The CDR3 is made up of 16 amino acids. The germline CDR1 and CDR2 sequences are SGHAT and FQNNGV.

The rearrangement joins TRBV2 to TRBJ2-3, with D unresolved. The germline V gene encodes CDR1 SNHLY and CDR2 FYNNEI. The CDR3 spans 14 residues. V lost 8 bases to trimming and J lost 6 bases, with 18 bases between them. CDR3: CASRLNSLGDTQYF. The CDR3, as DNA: TGTGCCAGCCGTCTTAACAGCTTAGGGGATACGCAGTATTTT.

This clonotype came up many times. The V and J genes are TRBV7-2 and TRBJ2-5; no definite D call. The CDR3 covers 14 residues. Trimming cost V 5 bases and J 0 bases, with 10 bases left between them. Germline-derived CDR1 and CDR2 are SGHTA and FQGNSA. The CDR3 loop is CASSRGRYQETQYF. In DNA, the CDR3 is TGTGCCAGCAGCCGTGGCCGGTACCAAGAGACCCAGTACTTC.

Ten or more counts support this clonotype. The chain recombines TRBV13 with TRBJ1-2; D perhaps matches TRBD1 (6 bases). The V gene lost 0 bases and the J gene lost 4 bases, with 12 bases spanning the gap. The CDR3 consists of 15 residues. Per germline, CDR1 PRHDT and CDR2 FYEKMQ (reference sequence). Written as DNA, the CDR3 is TGTGCCAGCAGCTTAGGCAGGGGAGATGTCTATGGCTACACCTTC. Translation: CASSLGRGDVYGYTF.

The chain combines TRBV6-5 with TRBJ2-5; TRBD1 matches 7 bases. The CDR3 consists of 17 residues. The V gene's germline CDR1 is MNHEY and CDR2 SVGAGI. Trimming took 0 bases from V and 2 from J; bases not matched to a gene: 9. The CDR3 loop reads CASSYSFAGGRQETQYF. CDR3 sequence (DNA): TGTGCCAGCAGTTACTCGTTTGCAGGGGGACGGCAAGAGACCCAGTACTTC.

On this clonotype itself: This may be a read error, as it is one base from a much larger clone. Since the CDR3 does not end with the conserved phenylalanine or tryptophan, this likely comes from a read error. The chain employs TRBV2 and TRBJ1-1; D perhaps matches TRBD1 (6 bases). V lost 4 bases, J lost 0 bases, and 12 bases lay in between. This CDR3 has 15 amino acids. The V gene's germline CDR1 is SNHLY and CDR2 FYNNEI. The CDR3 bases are TGTGCCAGCAGTGGAAAGACAGGAATGAACACTGAAGCTTTCTCT. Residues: CASSGKTGMNTEAFS.

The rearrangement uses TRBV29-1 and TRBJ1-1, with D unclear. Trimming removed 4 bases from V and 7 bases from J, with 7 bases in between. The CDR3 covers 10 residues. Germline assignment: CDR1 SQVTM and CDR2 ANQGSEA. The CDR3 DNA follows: TGCAGCGTTGCGCAGGTTGAAGCTTTCTTT. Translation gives CSVAQVEAFF.

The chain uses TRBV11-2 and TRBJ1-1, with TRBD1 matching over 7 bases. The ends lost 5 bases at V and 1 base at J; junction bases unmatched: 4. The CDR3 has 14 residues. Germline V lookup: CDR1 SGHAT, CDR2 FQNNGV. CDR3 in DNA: TGTGCCAGCAGCACAGGGGTCCAGAACACTGAAGCTTTCTTT. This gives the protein CASSTGVQNTEAFF. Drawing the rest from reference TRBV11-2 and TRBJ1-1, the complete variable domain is EAGVAQSPRYKIIEKRQSVAFWCNPISGHATLYWYQQILGQGPKLLIQFQNNGVVDDSQLPKDRFSAERLKGVDSTLKIQPAKLEDSAVYLCASSTGVQNTEAFFGQGTRLTVV.

The CDR3 coding sequence is TGCAGTGCCTTACTAGCGGGGACAGATACGCAGTATTTT. Encoded protein: CSALLAGTDTQYF. The chain has TRBV20-1 and TRBJ2-3, with TRBD2 identical over 10 bases. Germline CDR1 is DFQATT and CDR2 is SNEGSKA (reference sequence). J lost 3 bases, V lost 6 bases, and 3 bases had no gene match. The CDR3 has 13 amino acids.

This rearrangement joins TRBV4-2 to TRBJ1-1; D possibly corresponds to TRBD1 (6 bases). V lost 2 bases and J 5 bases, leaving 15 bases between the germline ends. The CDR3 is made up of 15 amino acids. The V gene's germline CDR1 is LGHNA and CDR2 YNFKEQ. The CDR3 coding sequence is TGTGCCAGCAGCCAACAAACAGGGAGGGGGACTGAAGCTTTCTTT. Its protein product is CASSQQTGRGTEAFF.

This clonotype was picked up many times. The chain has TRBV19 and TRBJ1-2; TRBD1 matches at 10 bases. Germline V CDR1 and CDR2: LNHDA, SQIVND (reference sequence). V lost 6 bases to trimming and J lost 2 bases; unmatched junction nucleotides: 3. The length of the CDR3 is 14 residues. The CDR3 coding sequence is TGTGCCAGTAGCCCGGGACAGGGGAACTATGGCTACACCTTC. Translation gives CASSPGQGNYGYTF.

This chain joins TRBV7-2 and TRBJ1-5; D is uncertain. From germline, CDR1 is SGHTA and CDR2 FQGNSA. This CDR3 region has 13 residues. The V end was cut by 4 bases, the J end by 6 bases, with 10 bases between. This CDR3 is CASSSFDGQPQHF. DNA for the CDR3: TGTGCCAGCAGCTCCTTTGATGGTCAGCCCCAGCATTTT.

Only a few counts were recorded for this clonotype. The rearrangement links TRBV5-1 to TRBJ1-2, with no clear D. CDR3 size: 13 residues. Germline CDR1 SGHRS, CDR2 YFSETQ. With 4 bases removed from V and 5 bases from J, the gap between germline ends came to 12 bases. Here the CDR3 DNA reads TGCGCCAGCAGCGAAAACGCCGGATATGGCTACACCTTC. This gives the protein CASSENAGYGYTF.

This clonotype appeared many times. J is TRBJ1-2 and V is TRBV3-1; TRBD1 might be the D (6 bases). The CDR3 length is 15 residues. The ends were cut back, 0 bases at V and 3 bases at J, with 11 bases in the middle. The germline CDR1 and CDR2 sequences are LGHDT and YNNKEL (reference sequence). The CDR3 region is CASSQDPGAYYGYTF. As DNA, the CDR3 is TGTGCCAGCAGCCAAGACCCGGGGGCGTACTATGGCTACACCTTC.

The CDR3 protein is CASSEGGFGTEAFF. CDR3 bases: TGCGCCAGCAGTGAGGGGGGTTTCGGCACTGAAGCTTTCTTT. The V and J genes are TRBV10-2 and TRBJ1-1; D possibly corresponds to TRBD1 (5 bases). There are 14 residues in the CDR3. V lost 2 bases and J lost 4, with 11 bases in between. CDR1 is WSHSY, CDR2 SAAADI, per germline.

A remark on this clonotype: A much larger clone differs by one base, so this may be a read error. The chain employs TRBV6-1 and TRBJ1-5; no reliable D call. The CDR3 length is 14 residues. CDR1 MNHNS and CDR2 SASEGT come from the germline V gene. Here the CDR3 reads CASSEARGGQRQHF. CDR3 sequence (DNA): TGTGCCAGCAGTGAAGCTCGAGGCGGTCAGCGCCAGCATTTT.